This TCR beta chain was obtained from a study of cytomegalovirus exposure and HLA in healthy donors. For this clone: What it binds is unknown.

Germline values: CDR1 MNHEY, CDR2 SVGAGI. This CDR3 is built from 13 residues. V gave up 6 bases and J gave up 1 base; unmatched junction bases: 2. The PCR had 60 Vbeta and 13 Jbeta primers. The assay was immunoSEQ multiplex PCR, and TCRdb's table has in-frame clones only and misses some. The sample shows some 200,000 clones, 65% to 85% of them seen only once. Points from the study as a whole: Looking again later, the authors saw that most CMV-associated TCR beta chains seemed HLA-restricted. The authors considered a cluster of highly shared sequence variants likely to be a sequencing artifact. A later analysis linked a missense DCLRE1C variant to TCR beta V- and J-gene trimming.

This sequence was found in a man in his forties or fifties in good health and CMV-seronegative. The chain recombines TRBV6-5 with TRBJ1-1, with TRBD1 identical over 7 bases. Sequenced input: PBMCs. The CDR3 sequence: CASRTGRNTEAFF. DNA of the CDR3: TGTGCCAGCAGGACAGGGCGGAACACTGAAGCTTTCTTT.